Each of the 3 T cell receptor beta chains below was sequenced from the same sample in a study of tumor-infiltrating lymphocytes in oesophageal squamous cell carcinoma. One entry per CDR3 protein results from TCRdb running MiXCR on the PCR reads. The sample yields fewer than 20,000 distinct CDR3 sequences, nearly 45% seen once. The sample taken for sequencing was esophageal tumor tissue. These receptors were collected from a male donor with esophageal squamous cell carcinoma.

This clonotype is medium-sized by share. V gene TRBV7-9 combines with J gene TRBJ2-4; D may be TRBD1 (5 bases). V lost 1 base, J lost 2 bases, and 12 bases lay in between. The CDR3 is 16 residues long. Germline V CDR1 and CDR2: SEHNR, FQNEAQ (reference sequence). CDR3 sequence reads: CASSLDGAGSKNIQYF. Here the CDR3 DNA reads TGTGCCAGCAGCTTAGATGGGGCAGGGTCCAAAAACATTCAGTACTTC. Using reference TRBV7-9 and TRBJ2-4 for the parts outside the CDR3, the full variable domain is DTGVSQNPRHKITKRGQNVTFRCDPISEHNRLYWYRQTLGQGPEFLTYFQNEAQLEKSRLLSDRFSAERPKGSFSTLEIQRTEQGDSAMYLCASSLDGAGSKNIQYFGAGTRLSVL.

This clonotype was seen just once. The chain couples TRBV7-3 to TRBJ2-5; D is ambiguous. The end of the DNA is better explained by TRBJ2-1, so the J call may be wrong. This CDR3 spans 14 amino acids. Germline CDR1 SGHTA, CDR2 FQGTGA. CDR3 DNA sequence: TGTGCCAGCAGCCCCTACTTCCTAGGTAATGAGCAGTTCTTC. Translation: CASSPYFLGNEQFF.

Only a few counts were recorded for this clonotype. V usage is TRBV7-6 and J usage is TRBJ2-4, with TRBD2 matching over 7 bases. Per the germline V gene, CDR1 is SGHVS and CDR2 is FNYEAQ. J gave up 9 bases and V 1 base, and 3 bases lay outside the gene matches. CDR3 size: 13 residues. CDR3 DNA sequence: TGTGCCAGCAGCTTAGAGGGACTAAGCATTCAGTACTTC. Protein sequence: CASSLEGLSIQYF.